This T cell receptor beta chain was obtained from a study of CD4+ T cells in melanoma. Sequencing was performed with immunoSEQ multiplex PCR; in TCRdb, only in-frame clones are kept and a portion is missing. The repertoire holds about 18,000 clones, with 81% as singletons. J was trimmed by 1 base and V by 3 bases; bases with no gene match: 10. In germline, CDR1 is GTSNPN, CDR2 SVGIG (reference sequence). The CDR3 covers 16 residues. This TCR came from a human donor with melanoma. V gene TRBV30 combines with J gene TRBJ2-3; TRBD2 matches at 7 bases. The sample consisted of cells from a culture (not recorded whether cultured in vitro). The CDR3 bases are TGTGCCTGGAGCCGTGGTCGGGGGGTTGGCACAGATACGCAGTATTTT. As protein: CAWSRGRGVGTDTQYF.